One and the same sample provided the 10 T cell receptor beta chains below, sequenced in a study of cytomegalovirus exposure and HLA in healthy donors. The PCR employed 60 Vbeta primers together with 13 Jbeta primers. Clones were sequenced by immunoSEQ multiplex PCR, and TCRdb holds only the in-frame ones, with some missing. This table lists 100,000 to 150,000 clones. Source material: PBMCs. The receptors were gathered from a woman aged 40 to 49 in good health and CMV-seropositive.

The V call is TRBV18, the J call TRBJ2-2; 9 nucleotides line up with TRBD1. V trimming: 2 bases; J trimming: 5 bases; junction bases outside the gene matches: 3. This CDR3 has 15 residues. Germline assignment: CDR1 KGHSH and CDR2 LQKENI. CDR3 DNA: TGTGCCAGCTCACCAAGGGACAGGGCAACCGGGGAGCTGTTTTTT. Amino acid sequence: CASSPRDRATGELFF.

CDR3 nucleotides: TGTGCCAGCAGTGGACTAGCGGACCCCACAGATACGCAGTATTTT. Its protein is CASSGLADPTDTQYF. The chain is built from TRBV25-1 and TRBJ2-3, with 9 bases fitting TRBD2. J lost 2 bases, V lost 4 bases, and 4 bases had no gene match. The CDR3 covers 15 residues. Germline V gene lookup returns CDR1 MGHDK and CDR2 SYGVNS.

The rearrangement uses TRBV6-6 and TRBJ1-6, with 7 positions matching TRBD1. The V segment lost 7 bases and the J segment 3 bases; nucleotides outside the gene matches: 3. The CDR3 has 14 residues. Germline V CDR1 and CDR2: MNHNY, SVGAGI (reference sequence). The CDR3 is CASTRDSYNSPLHF. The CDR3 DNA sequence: TGTGCCAGCACTAGGGACAGCTATAATTCACCCCTCCACTTT.

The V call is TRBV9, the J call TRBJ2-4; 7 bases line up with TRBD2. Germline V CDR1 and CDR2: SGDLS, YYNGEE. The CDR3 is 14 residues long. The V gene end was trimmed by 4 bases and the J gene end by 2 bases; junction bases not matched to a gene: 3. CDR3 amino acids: CASSRRETKNIQYF. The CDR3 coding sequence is TGTGCCAGCAGCAGGCGGGAGACCAAAAACATTCAGTACTTC.

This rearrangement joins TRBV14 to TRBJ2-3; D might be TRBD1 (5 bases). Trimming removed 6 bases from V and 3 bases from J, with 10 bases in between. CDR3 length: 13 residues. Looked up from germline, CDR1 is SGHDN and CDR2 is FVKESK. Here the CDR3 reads CASSISGTDTQYF. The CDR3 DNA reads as TGTGCCAGCAGTATCTCAGGGACAGATACGCAGTATTTT.

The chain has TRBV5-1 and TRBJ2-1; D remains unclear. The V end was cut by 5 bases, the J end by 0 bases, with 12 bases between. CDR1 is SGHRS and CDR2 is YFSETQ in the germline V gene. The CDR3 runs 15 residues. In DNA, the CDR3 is TGCGCCAGCAGTTATGACACAGCCTCCTACAATGAGCAGTTCTTC. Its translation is CASSYDTASYNEQFF.

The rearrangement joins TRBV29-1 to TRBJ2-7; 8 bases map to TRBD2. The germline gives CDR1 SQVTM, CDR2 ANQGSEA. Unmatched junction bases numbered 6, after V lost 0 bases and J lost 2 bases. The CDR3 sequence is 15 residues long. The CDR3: CSVEDQAGGTYEQYF. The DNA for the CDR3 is TGCAGCGTTGAAGATCAGGCGGGAGGAACCTACGAGCAGTACTTC.

CDR3 DNA sequence: TGTGCCAGCAGCAAACTAGCGGGAGGAAGGGAGCAGTACTTC. Encoded protein: CASSKLAGGREQYF. The V gene is TRBV7-3, the J gene TRBJ2-7; 12 bases map to TRBD2. The ends lost 5 bases at V and 7 bases at J; junction bases unmatched: 6. This CDR3 has 14 amino acids. Germline V gene data show CDR1 as SGHTA and CDR2 as FQGTGA.

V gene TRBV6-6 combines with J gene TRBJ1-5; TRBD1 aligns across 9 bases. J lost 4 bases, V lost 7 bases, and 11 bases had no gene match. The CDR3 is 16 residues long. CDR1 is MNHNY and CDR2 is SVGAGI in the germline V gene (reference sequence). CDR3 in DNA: TGTGCCAGCAACCGACAGGGGGAGACAATTAATCAGCCCCAGCATTTT. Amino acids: CASNRQGETINQPQHF.

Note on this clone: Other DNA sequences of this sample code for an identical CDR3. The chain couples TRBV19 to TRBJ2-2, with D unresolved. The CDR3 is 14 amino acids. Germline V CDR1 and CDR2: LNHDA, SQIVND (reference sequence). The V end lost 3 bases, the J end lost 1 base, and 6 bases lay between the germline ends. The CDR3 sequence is CASSIGQNTGELFF. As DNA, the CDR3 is TGTGCCAGTAGTATCGGTCAGAACACCGGGGAGCTGTTTTTT.